Ten or more counts support the clone carrying this T cell receptor beta chain. Only in-frame clones appear in the TCRdb table, and some are missing; sequencing was by immunoSEQ multiplex PCR. The top ten clones hold approximately 10% of a sample with over 55,000 clones, approximately 90% of them seen once. The record originates from a study of OX40 agonist ivuxolimab in advanced cancers. Study at large: At doses from 0.01 to 10 mg/kg, patients were given intravenous ivuxolimab every 2 weeks.

V lost 3 bases and J lost 4; bases outside the gene matches: 6. Germline CDR1 LNHDA, CDR2 SQIVND (reference sequence). This CDR3 region has 15 residues. The receptor was isolated from an adult with an advanced solid tumor such as melanoma, head and neck, liver or kidney cancer. The chain combines TRBV19 with TRBJ2-1; TRBD2 agrees at 7 bases. Here the sequenced sample was CD4+ or CD8+ T cells sorted from blood, taken in a trial of the OX40 agonist ivuxolimab. Written as DNA, the CDR3 is TGTGCCAGTAGTATCGAAGCGGGGATTTACAATGAGCAGTTCTTC. This sequence encodes CASSIEAGIYNEQFF.